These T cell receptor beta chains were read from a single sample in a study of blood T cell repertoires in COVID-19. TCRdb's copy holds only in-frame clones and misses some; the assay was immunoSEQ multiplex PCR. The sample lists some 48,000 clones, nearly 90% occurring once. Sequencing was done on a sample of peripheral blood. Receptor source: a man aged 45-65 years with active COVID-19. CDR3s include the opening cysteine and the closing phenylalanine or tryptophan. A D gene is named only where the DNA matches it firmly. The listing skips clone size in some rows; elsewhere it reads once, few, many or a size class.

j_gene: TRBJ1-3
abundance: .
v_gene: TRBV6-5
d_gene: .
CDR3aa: CASKGGVGNTIYF
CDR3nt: TGTGCCAGCAAGGGGGGGGTTGGAAACACCATATATTTT

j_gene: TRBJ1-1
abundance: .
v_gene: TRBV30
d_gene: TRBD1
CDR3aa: CAWSKGQIKVNTEAFF
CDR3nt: TGTGCCTGGAGCAAGGGACAGATTAAGGTGAACACTGAAGCTTTCTTT

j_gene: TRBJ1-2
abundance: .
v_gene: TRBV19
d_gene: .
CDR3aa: CASSSTGLRYTF
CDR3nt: TGTGCCAGTAGTTCAACAGGGCTGCGCTACACCTTC

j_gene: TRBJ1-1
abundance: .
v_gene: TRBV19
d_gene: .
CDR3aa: CASSIDPDRKNTEAFF
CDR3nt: TGTGCCAGTAGTATAGATCCCGACAGGAAGAACACTGAAGCTTTCTTT

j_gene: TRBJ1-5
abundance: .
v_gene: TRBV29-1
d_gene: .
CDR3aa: CSVVGTANQPQHF
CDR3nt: TGCAGCGTGGTGGGGACTGCGAATCAGCCCCAGCATTTT

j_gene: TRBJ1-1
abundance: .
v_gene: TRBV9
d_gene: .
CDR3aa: CASSVVRGSIEAFF
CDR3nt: TGTGCCAGCAGCGTAGTCAGGGGAAGTATTGAAGCTTTCTTT

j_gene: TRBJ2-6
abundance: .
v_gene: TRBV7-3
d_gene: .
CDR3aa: CASMPSFRSSGANVLTF
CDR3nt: TGTGCCAGCATGCCATCGTTTCGGAGCTCTGGGGCCAACGTCCTGACTTTC

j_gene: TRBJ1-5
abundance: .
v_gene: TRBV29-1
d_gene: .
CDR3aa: CSVDQGPNQPQHF
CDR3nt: TGCAGCGTCGATCAGGGTCCGAATCAGCCCCAGCATTTT

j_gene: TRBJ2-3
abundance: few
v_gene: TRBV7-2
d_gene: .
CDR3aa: CASSLQASSSTDTQYF
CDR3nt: TGTGCCAGCAGCTTACAAGCTTCCTCTAGCACAGATACGCAGTATTTT

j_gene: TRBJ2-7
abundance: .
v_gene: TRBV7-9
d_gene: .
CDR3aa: CASSPGLPSYEQYF
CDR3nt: TGTGCCAGCAGCCCAGGACTGCCCTCCTACGAGCAGTACTTC

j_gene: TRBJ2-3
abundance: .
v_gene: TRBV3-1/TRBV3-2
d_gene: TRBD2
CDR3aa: CASSQGAGGKGDTQYF
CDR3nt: TGTGCCAGCAGCCAAGGAGCGGGAGGGAAAGGAGATACGCAGTATTTT

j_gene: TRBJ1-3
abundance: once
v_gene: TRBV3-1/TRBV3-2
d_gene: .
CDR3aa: CASSQERVNTIYF
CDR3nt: TGTGCCAGCAGCCAAGAGCGCGTAAACACCATATATTTT

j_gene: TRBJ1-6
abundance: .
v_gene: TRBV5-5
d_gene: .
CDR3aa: CASSFSGSGSYNSPLHF
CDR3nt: TGTGCCAGCAGCTTCTCCGGGAGTGGGTCCTATAATTCACCCCTCCACTTT

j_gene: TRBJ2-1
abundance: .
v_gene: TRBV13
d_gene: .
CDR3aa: CASSHSSGLAYNEQFF
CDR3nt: TGTGCCAGCAGCCATTCCAGCGGCCTCGCCTACAATGAGCAGTTCTTC

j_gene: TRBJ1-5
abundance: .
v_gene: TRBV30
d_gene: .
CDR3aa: CAWGSSNQPQHF
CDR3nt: TGTGCCTGGGGCTCTAGCAATCAGCCCCAGCATTTT

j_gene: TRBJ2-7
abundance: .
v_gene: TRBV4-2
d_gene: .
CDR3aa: CASSLGGPYEQYF
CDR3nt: TGTGCCAGCAGCCTTGGAGGGCCCTACGAGCAGTACTTC

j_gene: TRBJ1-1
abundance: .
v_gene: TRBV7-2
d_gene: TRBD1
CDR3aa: CASSLAHAGTGRIVRAFF
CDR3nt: TGTGCCAGCAGCTTAGCCCACGCCGGGACAGGGAGGATAGTGCGAGCTTTCTTT